The sample holds many counts of the clone carrying this T cell receptor (beta chain). Its antigen is as yet unknown. Each CDR3 protein gets one entry after TCRdb re-called the reads with MiXCR. The sample yields approximately 500,000 distinct CDR3 sequences, 15% to 20% seen once. This sample is part of a study of T cell repertoires in cytomegalovirus infection. Study information: Public signatures in TCR beta pointed to CMV infection and matching HLA type. General study results and limits: Ex vivo responses were dominated by HLA-C-restricted CMV-specific TCR beta clonotypes.

Germline CDR1 WSHSY, CDR2 SAAADI. Trimming removed 2 bases from V and 9 bases from J; junction bases left unmatched: 6. This CDR3 region has 15 residues. The chain links TRBV10-2 to TRBJ2-2; TRBD2 matches at 10 bases. Sequenced input: CD8+ T cells from PBMCs. The clonotype originates from a human donor in good health (CMV status not recorded). Some clones in this sample may be carry-over from other donors' samples. The CDR3 nucleotides are TGCGCCAGCAGTGAGGGGCTAGCGGGAGACCGGGAGCTGTTTTTT. Its protein product is CASSEGLAGDRELFF.